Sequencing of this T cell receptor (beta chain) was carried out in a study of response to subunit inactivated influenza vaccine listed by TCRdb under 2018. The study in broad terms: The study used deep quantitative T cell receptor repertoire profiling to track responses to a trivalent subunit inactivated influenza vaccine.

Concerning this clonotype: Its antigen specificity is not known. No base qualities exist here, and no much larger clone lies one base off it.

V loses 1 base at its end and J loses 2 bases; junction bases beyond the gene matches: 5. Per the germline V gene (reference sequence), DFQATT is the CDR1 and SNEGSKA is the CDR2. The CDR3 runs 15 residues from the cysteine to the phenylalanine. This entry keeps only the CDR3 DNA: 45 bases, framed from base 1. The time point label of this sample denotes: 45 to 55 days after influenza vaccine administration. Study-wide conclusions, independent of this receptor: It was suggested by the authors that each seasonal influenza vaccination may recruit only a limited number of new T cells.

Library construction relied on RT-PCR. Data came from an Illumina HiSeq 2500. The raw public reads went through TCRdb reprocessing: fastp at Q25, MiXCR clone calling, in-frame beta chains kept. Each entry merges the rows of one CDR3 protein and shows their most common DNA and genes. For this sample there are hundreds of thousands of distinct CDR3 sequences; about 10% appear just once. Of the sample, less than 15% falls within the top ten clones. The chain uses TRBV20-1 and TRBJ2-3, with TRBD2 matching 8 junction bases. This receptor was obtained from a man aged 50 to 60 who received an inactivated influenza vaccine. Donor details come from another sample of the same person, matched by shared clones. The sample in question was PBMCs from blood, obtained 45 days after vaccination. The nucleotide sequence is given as TGCAGTGCTAGAGCGGCGGGGGGCCTCACAGATACGCAGTATTTT. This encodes CSARAAGGLTDTQYF.